This T cell receptor (beta chain) was recorded in a study of blood T cell repertoires in COVID-19. On this clone: This sample includes further DNA sequences coding for the same CDR3.

Looked up from germline, CDR1 is MNHNY and CDR2 is SVGAGI (reference sequence). There are 11 residues in the CDR3. The V and J ends lost 6 bases and 5 bases, in that order; junction bases with no gene match: 1. Generated by immunoSEQ multiplex PCR, the TCRdb table keeps only in-frame clones and is missing some. Of 150,000 to 200,000 clones in the sample, 80% were seen once. The rearrangement links TRBV6-6 to TRBJ2-7, with 7 bases that match TRBD2. The sample taken for sequencing was peripheral blood. The clonotype originates from a man in his sixties with acute or convalescent COVID-19. CDR3 coding DNA: TGTGCCAGCAGGCTAGCGGACGAGCAGTACTTC. Amino acids: CASRLADEQYF.